The 21 T cell receptor beta chains reported below all come from one sample, sequenced in a study of a mutant IDH1 vaccine in newly diagnosed glioma. The time point here: week 47, end of study. Alongside topical imiquimod, each dose of vaccine comprised 300 ug of mutant IDH1 20-mer peptide. Antigens for these TCRs are unknown. Assay: immunoSEQ multiplex PCR; the TCRdb copy retains only in-frame clones and omits some. The sample contains around 50,000 clones, approximately 84% of which appear only once. The source was PBMCs, collected from a glioma patient whose treatment included an IDH1 peptide vaccine. The receptors derive from a woman under 40 with glioma. Some clones in this sample may be carry-over from other donors' samples.

This clone was counted only a few times. The chain couples TRBV7-8 to TRBJ2-7, with D perhaps matching TRBD1 or TRBD2 (5 bases each). V was trimmed by 4 bases and J by 2 bases, leaving 21 bases between them. This CDR3 contains 17 residues. CDR1 and CDR2 from the germline V gene are SGHVS and FQNEAQ. CDR3 region: CASSSGVNLGVTYEQYF. The CDR3, as DNA: TGTGCCAGCAGCTCCGGGGTTAACTTGGGGGTTACCTACGAGCAGTACTTC.

This clone was observed once. The CDR3 loop is CAISQTDTQYF. The DNA for the CDR3 is TGTGCCATCAGTCAGACAGATACGCAGTATTTT. The rearrangement joins TRBV10-3 to TRBJ2-3, with D uncertain. The CDR3 totals 11 residues. V was trimmed by 5 bases and J by 3 bases, leaving 3 bases between them. The germline V gene has CDR1 ENHRY and CDR2 SYGVKD.

This chain joins TRBV28 and TRBJ2-3, with D perhaps matching TRBD1 or TRBD2 (5 bases each). V was trimmed by 5 bases and J by 6 bases, leaving 15 bases between them. From germline, CDR1 is MDHEN and CDR2 SYDVKM. This CDR3 is 14 amino acids long. The CDR3 loop is CASSNRDGEDTQYF. CDR3 sequence (DNA): TGTGCCAGCAGTAACCGGGACGGGGAGGATACGCAGTATTTT.

The sample holds one count of this clone. The rearrangement links TRBV15 to TRBJ2-7, with 8 nucleotides matching TRBD2. The junction had 1 base not matched to a gene; V was cut back by 0 bases and J by 6 bases. Germline V gene lookup returns CDR1 LNHNV and CDR2 YYDKDF (reference sequence). The CDR3 contains 13 residues. CDR3 in DNA: TGTGCCACCAGCAGAGATCGGGGGGGCGAGCAGTACTTC. Residues: CATSRDRGGEQYF.

This chain joins TRBV5-1 and TRBJ2-2; D is uncertain. This CDR3 is 15 amino acids long. Germline CDR1 SGHRS, CDR2 YFSETQ. V gave up 1 base and J gave up 2 bases, with 9 bases separating them. CDR3 region: CASSLLSANTGELFF. The CDR3 coding sequence is TGCGCCAGCAGCTTGTTGTCGGCCAACACCGGGGAGCTGTTTTTT. The variable domain in full, completed from reference TRBV5-1 and TRBJ2-2, reads KAGVTQTPRYLIKTRGQQVTLSCSPISGHRSVSWYQQTPGQGLQFLFEYFSETQRNKGNFPGRFSGRQFSNSRSEMNVSTLELGDSALYLCASSLLSANTGELFFGEGSRLTVL.

J is TRBJ1-2 and V is TRBV4-2; D unresolved. There are 15 residues in the CDR3. V was clipped by 1 base and J by 4 bases, with 13 bases between them. CDR1 is LGHNA and CDR2 is YNFKEQ in the germline V gene. CDR3 DNA: TGTGCCAGCAGCCAAGGCCCAGTCTCACCCTATGGCTACACCTTC. It encodes CASSQGPVSPYGYTF.

This chain uses TRBV7-9 with TRBJ2-3, with 8 bases lining up with TRBD2. The CDR3 contains 18 residues. Germline V gene lookup returns CDR1 SEHNR and CDR2 FQNEAQ (reference sequence). J gave up 2 bases and V 1 base, and 11 bases lay outside the gene matches. The CDR3 DNA is TGTGCCAGCAGCTTAGGCAGGATCGGGAGGGGAAACACAGATACGCAGTATTTT. This gives the protein CASSLGRIGRGNTDTQYF.

The chain joins TRBV10-2 to TRBJ1-2; D call uncertain. Germline V lookup: CDR1 WSHSY, CDR2 SAAADI. CDR3 length equals 14 residues. Trimming shortened V by 2 bases and J by 7 bases, and 14 bases separated the two germline ends. DNA of the CDR3: TGCGCCAGCAGTGAGGGCGGAAGGAGTGGTGGCTACACCTTC. This gives the protein CASSEGGRSGGYTF.

The chain joins TRBV6-5 to TRBJ1-5; maybe TRBD1 (6 bases). The germline V gene encodes CDR1 MNHEY and CDR2 SVGAGI. The V end was cut by 2 bases, the J end by 6 bases, with 14 bases between. The CDR3 length is 15 residues. CDR3 in amino acids: CASSYGAGAGQPQHF. The DNA for the CDR3 is TGTGCCAGCAGTTACGGGGCAGGGGCTGGTCAGCCCCAGCATTTT.

The sample holds a few counts of this clone. The V call is TRBV28, the J call TRBJ1-1, with a weak D call TRBD1 (5 bases). Germline assignment: CDR1 MDHEN and CDR2 SYDVKM. The germline V and J ends were trimmed by 10 bases and 9 bases, with 21 bases remaining between them. The CDR3 is 13 amino acids. For the CDR3, the DNA is TGTGCCACCTCCGGGACTCGCCTTTCGAAAGCTTTCTTT. Translated, it gives CATSGTRLSKAFF.

This chain links TRBV5-6 with TRBJ1-1; TRBD1 matches 11 bases. Germline lookup yields CDR1 SGHDT and CDR2 YYEEEE. The trim removed 4 bases at V and 6 bases at J, leaving 8 bases unmatched. The CDR3 totals 15 residues. The CDR3 DNA follows: TGTGCCAGCAGCCTGGTGGGACAGGGGGGATCTGAAGCTTTCTTT. Its translation is CASSLVGQGGSEAFF.

The chain employs TRBV6-1 and TRBJ1-2; D is perhaps TRBD1 (5 bases). The germline V gene encodes CDR1 MNHNS and CDR2 SASEGT. This CDR3 region has 17 residues. V was trimmed by 2 bases and J by 7 bases, leaving 23 bases between them. The CDR3 nucleotides are TGTGCCAGCAGTGAACGCGGCAGGGAATGGGGAGGAGGTGGCTACACCTTC. Protein product: CASSERGREWGGGGYTF.

The chain carries TRBV2 and TRBJ1-1, with 10 nucleotides matching TRBD1. V lost 6 bases to trimming and J lost 0 bases; unmatched junction nucleotides: 1. The CDR3 extends over 14 amino acids. Germline V CDR1 and CDR2: SNHLY, FYNNEI. The CDR3 sequence is CASRGQGLNTEAFF. CDR3 nucleotide sequence: TGTGCCAGCAGGGGACAGGGGTTGAACACTGAAGCTTTCTTT.

V is TRBV30 and J is TRBJ1-1; the D gene is possibly TRBD1 (6 bases). CDR1 GTSNPN and CDR2 SVGIG come from the germline V gene (reference sequence). There are 13 residues in the CDR3. Trimming removed 3 bases from V and 6 bases from J, with 14 bases in between. The CDR3 here is CAWSRGRGAEAFF. The CDR3 nucleotides read TGTGCCTGGAGCAGGGGTCGGGGGGCTGAAGCTTTCTTT.

The V gene is TRBV4-1, the J gene TRBJ2-7, with D perhaps matching TRBD1 (6 bases). Germline CDR1 reads MGHRA; CDR2 reads YSYEKL. V lost 2 bases and J 3 bases, leaving 8 bases between the germline ends. The CDR3 is 13 residues long. The CDR3, as DNA: TGCGCCAGCAGCCAACAGGGGCTCTACGAGCAGTACTTC. It is translated as CASSQQGLYEQYF.

The rearrangement joins TRBV19 to TRBJ1-2; D is undetermined. The germline V gene has CDR1 LNHDA and CDR2 SQIVND (reference sequence). The V end was cut by 4 bases, the J end by 4 bases, with 7 bases between. The CDR3 extends over 12 amino acids. Here the CDR3 DNA reads TGTGCCAGTAGTAACGGAATCTATGGCTACACCTTC. It translates to CASSNGIYGYTF.

The genes are TRBV18 and TRBJ1-2, with TRBD1 matching over 8 bases. Unmatched junction bases numbered 3, after V lost 3 bases and J lost 0 bases. The CDR3 spans 15 residues. CDR1 and CDR2 (germline): KGHSH, LQKENI. CDR3 in DNA: TGTGCCAGCTCACCGGGACAGGCTCCTAACTATGGCTACACCTTC. Amino acids: CASSPGQAPNYGYTF.

This chain joins TRBV9 and TRBJ2-3; 7 bases map to TRBD2. CDR1 is SGDLS, CDR2 YYNGEE, per germline. The CDR3 consists of 13 residues. With 3 bases clipped from V and 6 bases from J, the junction kept 4 bases outside the gene matches. CDR3 coding DNA: TGTGCCAGCAGCGCCGGGGGGAGGGATACGCAGTATTTT. Residues: CASSAGGRDTQYF.

The V and J genes are TRBV7-9 and TRBJ1-5; TRBD1 is a possible D gene (5 bases). This CDR3 spans 16 amino acids. With 3 bases removed from V and 4 bases from J, the gap between germline ends came to 16 bases. CDR1 and CDR2 (germline): SEHNR, FQNEAQ (reference sequence). CDR3 bases: TGTGCCAGCAGCTTGGGGACGGCAGCTGCTAATCAGCCCCAGCATTTT. This sequence encodes CASSLGTAAANQPQHF.

The chain is built from TRBV11-3 and TRBJ2-7; no clear D. CDR1 and CDR2 from the germline V gene are SGHNT and YENEEA. The CDR3 sequence is 13 residues long. V was pared by 2 bases and J by 6 bases, with 11 bases between. Here the CDR3 DNA reads TGTGCCAGCAGCTTAAGTCTCCCCAGCGAGCAGTACTTC. Encoded protein: CASSLSLPSEQYF.

CDR3 sequence: CASSLLDRVNEQFF. The CDR3 DNA reads as TGTGCCAGCTCACTACTGGACAGGGTCAATGAGCAGTTCTTC. This chain connects TRBV18 to TRBJ2-1, with TRBD1 matching 8 bases. Germline assignment: CDR1 KGHSH and CDR2 LQKENI. The CDR3 covers 14 residues. The V segment lost 4 bases and the J segment 6 bases; nucleotides outside the gene matches: 5.